This T cell receptor (beta chain) was observed in a study of blood T cell repertoires in COVID-19 (dated by TCRdb to the early 2020s). Regarding the research as a whole: Samples covering the acute and convalescent phases of COVID-19 were provided by collaborators in the United States, Italy and Spain. Samples came from the ongoing ImmuneRACE study (first 160 participants) plus 1,254 subjects from 6 global collaborators. The repertoires were released in a freely available public database meant as a resource for research on the immune response to SARS-CoV-2. Subjects who had been exposed to COVID-19, were actively infected with it, or had recovered from it provided the deeply sampled blood TCRbeta repertoires that made up the dataset. The sample metadata nearly always contained a de-identified subject ID, COVID-19 status, age in years and sex. The material from the prospective study consisted of cDNA or gDNA derived from T cells, B-cell-depleted T cells, or PBMCs. Where available, HLA class I and class II types were obtained from metadata supplied by the sample provider rather than from assay-based typing. The paper as a whole reports these results and caveats: The amount of clinical and demographic metadata varied by source and participant and was provided uncurated.

TCRbeta CDR3 regions were amplified from genomic DNA by means of the immunoSEQ Assay, a bias-controlled multiplex PCR. Turning to the authors' computational methods: The number of nucleated cells in each sample was estimated from the amplification of reference gene primers within the assay. To quantify the absolute abundance of each unique TCRbeta CDR3 rearrangement, sequence reads were collapsed and filtered. Productive Simpson clonality was computed per sample as the square root of Simpson's diversity index over productive rearrangements. What TCRdb holds here is the immuneACCESS table cut down to in-frame rearrangements. Part of the clones is not present; checked against another copy, under half of the missing clones reflect an unresolved V gene, and the others are unexplained. The DNA was the basis for D and trimming; V, J and clone size are from that table. The sample has about 59,000 clones on record, more than 75% of them singletons. The ten most abundant clones make up roughly 4.6% of the sample.

The germline V gene yields SGHRS for CDR1 and YFSETQ for CDR2. Its CDR3 holds 15 amino acids, cysteine through phenylalanine. Only CDR3 DNA is held: 45 bases, read in frame from base 1. V lost 0 bases and J lost 5 bases, and the count of bases not matched to a germline gene is 2. Concerning this clone: What antigen it recognizes has not been identified. Base qualities are missing; no much larger clone stands one base away.

Collaborating institutions collected whole blood in K2EDTA tubes following their own protocols. For TCRbeta analysis, collaborator samples were shipped as frozen whole blood, as isolated PBMCs, or as DNA extracted from either sample type. This sequence uses TRBV5-1 and TRBJ1-6; TRBD1 aligns with 7 central bases. Sequencing was carried out using peripheral blood. The sequence derives from an elderly man in a cohort sampled during active COVID-19. The CDR3 has the sequence CASSLGDRDNSPLHF. The nucleotide sequence reads TGCGCCAGCAGCTTGGGGGACAGAGATAATTCACCCCTCCACTTT.